This is a list of T cell receptor beta chains from one sample in a study of blood T cell repertoires in COVID-19. TCRdb's table, derived via immunoSEQ multiplex PCR, lists solely in-frame clones and lacks some. The sample includes about 81,000 clones, more than 70% seen only once; the top ten take approximately 15%. The sample was peripheral blood. The receptors come from a woman between 65 and 79 years old with acute or convalescent COVID-19. CDR3s leave out the opening cysteine and the closing phenylalanine or tryptophan. A D gene is named only where the DNA matches it firmly.

D gene: .
V gene: TRBV15
CDR3 protein: ATSRKDSGSSGNTIY

D gene: .
V gene: TRBV5-6
CDR3 protein: ASSLAGRVPNQPQH

D gene: .
V gene: TRBV7-8
CDR3 protein: ASSSPAEVTQY

D gene: .
V gene: TRBV12-3/TRBV12-4
CDR3 protein: ASSFEDYGYT

D gene: .
V gene: TRBV19
CDR3 protein: ASSGDHRGTEAF

D gene: .
V gene: TRBV2
CDR3 protein: ASPGTSRFGGYT

D gene: .
V gene: TRBV5-6
CDR3 protein: ASSLPDTAHEQF

D gene: .
V gene: TRBV2
CDR3 protein: ASSDSGVGTDTQY

D gene: TRBD2
V gene: TRBV3-1/TRBV3-2
CDR3 protein: ASSPPSGRNTGELF

D gene: .
V gene: TRBV2
CDR3 protein: ASSELTTANYGYT

D gene: TRBD2
V gene: TRBV4-1
CDR3 protein: ASSQDLTSAVTGELF

D gene: TRBD1
V gene: TRBV6-5
CDR3 protein: ASSYSEQGAGT

D gene: TRBD2
V gene: TRBV7-6
CDR3 protein: ASSSVILAGGPSYNEQF

D gene: TRBD1
V gene: TRBV6-6
CDR3 protein: ASSNPGPVDRSSYNSPLH

D gene: .
V gene: TRBV5-8
CDR3 protein: ASSLQGGQETQY

D gene: TRBD1
V gene: TRBV7-2
CDR3 protein: ASSFRQGAMNTEAF

D gene: TRBD1
V gene: TRBV5-1
CDR3 protein: ASSLVVGGGTGNTIY

D gene: .
V gene: TRBV19
CDR3 protein: ASSLQGGWTEAF

D gene: TRBD1
V gene: TRBV15
CDR3 protein: ATSRDYGTGEGYT

D gene: .
V gene: TRBV5-1
CDR3 protein: ASSGARANYGYT

D gene: TRBD2
V gene: TRBV3-1/TRBV3-2
CDR3 protein: ASSQSRALAGGGGELF

D gene: TRBD2
V gene: TRBV4-1
CDR3 protein: ASSQLAGGFNEQF